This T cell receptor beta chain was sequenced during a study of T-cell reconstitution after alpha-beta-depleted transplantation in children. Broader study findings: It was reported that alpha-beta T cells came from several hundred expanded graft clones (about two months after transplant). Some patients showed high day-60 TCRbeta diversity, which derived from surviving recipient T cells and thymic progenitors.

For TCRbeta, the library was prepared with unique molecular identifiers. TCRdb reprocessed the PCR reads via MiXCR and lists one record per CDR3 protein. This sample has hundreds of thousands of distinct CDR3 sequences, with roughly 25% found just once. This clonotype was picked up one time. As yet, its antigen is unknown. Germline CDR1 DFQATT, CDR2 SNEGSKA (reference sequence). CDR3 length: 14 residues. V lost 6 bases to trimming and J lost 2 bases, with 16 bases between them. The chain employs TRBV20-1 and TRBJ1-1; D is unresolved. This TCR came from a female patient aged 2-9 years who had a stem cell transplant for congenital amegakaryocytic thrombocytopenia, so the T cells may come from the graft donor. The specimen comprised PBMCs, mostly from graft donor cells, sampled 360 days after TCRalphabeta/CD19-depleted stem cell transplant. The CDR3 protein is CSATLDVLNTEAFF. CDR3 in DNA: TGCAGTGCCACCCTGGACGTACTAAACACTGAAGCTTTCTTT.